This T cell receptor (beta chain) was recorded in a study of beta chain features in type 1 diabetes. Study-wide points: Shorter TCRB CDR3s, moderately but significantly so, marked every one of the four CD4+ subsets in Type 1 diabetes patients. A cDNA-based sequencing approach could over-represent cells with high TCR expression.

Via CD45RO/CCR7/CD25/CD127/CD95/CD27, cells of the CD4+ naive, central memory, regulatory and stem cell-like memory subsets were sorted. Germline-derived CDR1 and CDR2 are MNHEY and SVGAGI. After removal of 6 bases from V and 2 bases from J, the junction contained 7 bases not matched to a gene. The CDR3 has 14 amino acids. Expressed TCRB transcripts were sequenced, since all the RNA that had been isolated was reverse transcribed. Only in-frame clones appear in the TCRdb table, and some are missing; sequencing was by immunoSEQ multiplex PCR. The data hold 150,000 to 200,000 clones, with about 12% observed a single time. The table lists this clone with a few counts. Its antigen remains unknown.

The sample was central memory CD4+ T cells from blood. This TCR was recovered from a woman between 18 and 29 years old in good health. The J gene is TRBJ2-7, the V gene TRBV6-5, with 7 bases that match TRBD1. DNA for the CDR3: TGTGCCAGCAGAGGGGAGACAGGGCCCTACGAGCAGTACTTC. Protein: CASRGETGPYEQYF.